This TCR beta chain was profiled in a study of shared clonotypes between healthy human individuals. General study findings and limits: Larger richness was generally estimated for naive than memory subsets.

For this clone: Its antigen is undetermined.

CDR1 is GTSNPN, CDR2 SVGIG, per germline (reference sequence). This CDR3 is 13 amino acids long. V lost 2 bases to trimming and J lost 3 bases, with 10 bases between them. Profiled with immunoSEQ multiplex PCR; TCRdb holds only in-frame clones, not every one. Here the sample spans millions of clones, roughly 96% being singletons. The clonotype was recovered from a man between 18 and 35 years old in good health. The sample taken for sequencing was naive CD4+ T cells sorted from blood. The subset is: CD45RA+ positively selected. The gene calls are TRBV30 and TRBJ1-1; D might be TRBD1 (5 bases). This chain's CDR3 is CAWSLSGDTEAFF. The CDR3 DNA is TGTGCCTGGAGTCTTTCGGGGGACACTGAAGCTTTCTTT.